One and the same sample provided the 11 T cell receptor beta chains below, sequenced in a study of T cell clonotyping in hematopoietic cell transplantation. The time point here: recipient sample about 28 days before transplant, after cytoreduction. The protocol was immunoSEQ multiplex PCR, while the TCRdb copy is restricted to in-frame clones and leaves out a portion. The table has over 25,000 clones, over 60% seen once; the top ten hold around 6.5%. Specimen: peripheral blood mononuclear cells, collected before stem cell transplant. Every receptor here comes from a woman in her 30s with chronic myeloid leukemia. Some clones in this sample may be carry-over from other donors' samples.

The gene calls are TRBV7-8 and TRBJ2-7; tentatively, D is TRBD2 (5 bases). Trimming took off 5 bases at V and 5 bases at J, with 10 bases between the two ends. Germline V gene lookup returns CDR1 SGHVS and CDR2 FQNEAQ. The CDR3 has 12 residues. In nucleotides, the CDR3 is TGTGCCAGCAGCGAAAGAGCGGACGAGCAGTACTTC. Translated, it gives CASSERADEQYF. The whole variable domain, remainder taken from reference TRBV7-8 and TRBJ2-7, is GAGVSQSPRYKVAKRGQDVALRCDPISGHVSLFWYQQALGQGPEFLTYFQNEAQLDKSGLPSDRFFAERPEGSVSTLKIQRTQQEDSAVYLCASSERADEQYFGPGTRLTVT.

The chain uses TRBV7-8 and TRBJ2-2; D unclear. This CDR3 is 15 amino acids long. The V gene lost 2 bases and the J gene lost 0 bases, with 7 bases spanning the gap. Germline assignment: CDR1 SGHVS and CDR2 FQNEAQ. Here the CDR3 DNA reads TGTGCCAGCAGCTTATCGGCGACGAACACCGGGGAGCTGTTTTTT. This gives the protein CASSLSATNTGELFF.

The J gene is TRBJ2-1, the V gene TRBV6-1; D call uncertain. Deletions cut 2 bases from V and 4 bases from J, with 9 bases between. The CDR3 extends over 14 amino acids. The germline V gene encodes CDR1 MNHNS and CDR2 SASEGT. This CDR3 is CASSEMGRYNEQFF. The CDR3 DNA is TGTGCCAGCAGTGAAATGGGCAGATACAATGAGCAGTTCTTC.

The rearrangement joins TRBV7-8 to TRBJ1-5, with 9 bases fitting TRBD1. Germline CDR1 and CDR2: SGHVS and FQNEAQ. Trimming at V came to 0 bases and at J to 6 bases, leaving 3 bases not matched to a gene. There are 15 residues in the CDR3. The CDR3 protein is CASSLAGTGSQPQHF. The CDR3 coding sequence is TGTGCCAGCAGCTTAGCGGGGACAGGGTCTCAGCCCCAGCATTTT. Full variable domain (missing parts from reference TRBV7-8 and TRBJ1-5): GAGVSQSPRYKVAKRGQDVALRCDPISGHVSLFWYQQALGQGPEFLTYFQNEAQLDKSGLPSDRFFAERPEGSVSTLKIQRTQQEDSAVYLCASSLAGTGSQPQHFGDGTRLSIL.

CDR3 nucleotide sequence: TGTGCCAGCAGCTCAGGGGTAGACTATGGCTACACCTTC. Protein sequence: CASSSGVDYGYTF. The chain recombines TRBV7-2 with TRBJ1-2, with TRBD1 as a possible D gene (6 bases). Trimming shortened V by 4 bases and J by 3 bases, and 9 bases separated the two germline ends. Germline-derived CDR1 and CDR2 are SGHTA and FQGNSA. This CDR3 is 13 amino acids long. The full variable domain, its missing parts supplied by reference TRBV7-2 and TRBJ1-2, is GAGVSQSPSNKVTEKGKDVELRCDPISGHTALYWYRQSLGQGLEFLIYFQGNSAPDKSGLPSDRFSAERTGGSVSTLTIQRTQQEDSAVYLCASSSGVDYGYTFGSGTRLTVV.

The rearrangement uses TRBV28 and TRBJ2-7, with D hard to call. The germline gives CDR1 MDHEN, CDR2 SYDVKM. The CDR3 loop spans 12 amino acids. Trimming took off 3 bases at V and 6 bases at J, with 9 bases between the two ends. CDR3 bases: TGTGCCAGCAGTTTGTTGTGGTCCGAGCAGTACTTC. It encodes CASSLLWSEQYF.

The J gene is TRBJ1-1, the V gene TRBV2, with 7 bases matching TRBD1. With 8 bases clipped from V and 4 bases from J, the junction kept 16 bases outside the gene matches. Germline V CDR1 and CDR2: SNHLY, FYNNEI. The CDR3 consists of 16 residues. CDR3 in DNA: TGTGCCAGCCGGAGACAGGGCAGGGCCAAGGGCACTGAAGCTTTCTTT. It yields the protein CASRRQGRAKGTEAFF. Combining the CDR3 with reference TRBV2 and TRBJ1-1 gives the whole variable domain EPEVTQTPSHQVTQMGQEVILRCVPISNHLYFYWYRQILGQKVEFLVSFYNNEISEKSEIFDDQFSVERPDGSNFTLKIRSTKLEDSAMYFCASRRQGRAKGTEAFFGQGTRLTVV.

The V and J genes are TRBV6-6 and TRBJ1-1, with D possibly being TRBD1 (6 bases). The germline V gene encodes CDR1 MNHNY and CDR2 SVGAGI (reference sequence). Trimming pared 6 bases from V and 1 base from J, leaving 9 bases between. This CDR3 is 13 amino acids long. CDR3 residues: CASRPGQNTEAFF. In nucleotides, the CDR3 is TGTGCCAGCAGACCGGGACAGAACACTGAAGCTTTCTTT.

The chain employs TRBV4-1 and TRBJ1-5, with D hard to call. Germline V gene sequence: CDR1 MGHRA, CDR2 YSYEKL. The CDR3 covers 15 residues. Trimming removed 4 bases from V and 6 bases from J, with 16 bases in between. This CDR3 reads CASSPSHAEFQPQHF. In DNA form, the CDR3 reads TGCGCCAGCAGCCCATCGCACGCAGAATTTCAGCCCCAGCATTTT.

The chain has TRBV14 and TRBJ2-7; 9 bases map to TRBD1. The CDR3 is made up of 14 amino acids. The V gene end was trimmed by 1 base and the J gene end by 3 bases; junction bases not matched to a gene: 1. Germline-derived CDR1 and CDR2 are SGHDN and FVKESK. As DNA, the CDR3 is TGTGCCAGCAGCCAAGGGACAGGGGTCTACGAGCAGTACGTC. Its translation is CASSQGTGVYEQYV.

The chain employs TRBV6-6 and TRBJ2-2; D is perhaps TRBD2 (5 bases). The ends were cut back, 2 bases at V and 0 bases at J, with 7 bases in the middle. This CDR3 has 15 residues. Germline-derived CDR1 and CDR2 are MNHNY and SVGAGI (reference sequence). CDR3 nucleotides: TGTGCCAGCAGTTACGGACTCGCGAACACCGGGGAGCTGTTTTTT. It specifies CASSYGLANTGELFF.